This TCR beta chain was sequenced during a study of blood T cell repertoires in COVID-19. Only in-frame clones appear in the TCRdb table, and some are missing; sequencing was by immunoSEQ multiplex PCR. The sample contains approximately 220,000 clones, about 84% of which appear only once. Germline V gene lookup returns CDR1 SGHNT and CDR2 YYREEE (reference sequence). The CDR3 is 16 amino acids. V lost 4 bases and J lost 7, with 18 bases in between. This TCR derives from a woman between 35 and 50 years old with acute COVID-19. The material sequenced was PBMCs or T cells enriched from blood (not recorded which). This chain links TRBV5-4 with TRBJ1-6; D may be TRBD1 (6 bases). As DNA, the CDR3 is TGTGCCAGCAGCCTGGGGTCGCAGGGGCGAAATTCACCCCTCCACTTT. Its protein is CASSLGSQGRNSPLHF.